This T cell receptor (beta chain) was identified during a study of blood T cell repertoires in COVID-19. Study-wide background: There were acute and convalescent COVID-19 samples, and they came from the United States, Italy and Spain. In each case, the material was cDNA or gDNA derived from T cells, B-cell-depleted T cells, or PBMCs.

Germline lookup yields CDR1 SGHNT and CDR2 YYREEE (reference sequence). This CDR3 contains 14 residues. Deletions cut 2 bases from V and 3 bases from J, with 8 bases between. As handled by the study authors: The assay estimated nucleated cells by amplifying reference gene primers. Sequencing was performed with immunoSEQ multiplex PCR; in TCRdb, only in-frame clones are kept and a portion is missing. Clone size and the V and J calls come from that table; the DNA yielded D and trimming. The data show about 69,000 clones, roughly 79% seen once. The receptor was isolated from a man aged 55 to 70 with acute or convalescent COVID-19. The rearrangement joins TRBV5-4 to TRBJ2-2; possibly TRBD2 for D (5 bases). Material for sequencing was peripheral blood. The chain's CDR3 is CASSFRRDTGELFF. The CDR3 bases are TGTGCCAGCAGCTTTCGGCGGGACACCGGGGAGCTGTTTTTT.